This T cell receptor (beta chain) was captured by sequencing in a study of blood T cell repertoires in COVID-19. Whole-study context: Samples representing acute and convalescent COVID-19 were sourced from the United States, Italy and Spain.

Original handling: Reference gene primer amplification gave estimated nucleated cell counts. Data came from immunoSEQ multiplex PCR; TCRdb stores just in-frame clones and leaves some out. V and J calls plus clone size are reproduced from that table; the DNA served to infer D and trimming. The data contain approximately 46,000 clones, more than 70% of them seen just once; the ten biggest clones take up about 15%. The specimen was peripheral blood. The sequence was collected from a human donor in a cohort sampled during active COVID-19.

CDR3 bases: TGTGCCAGCCACCCACAGCGGAAAGAGACCCAGTACTTC. Protein product: CASHPQRKETQYF. This sequence joins TRBV2 and TRBJ2-5; maybe TRBD2 (5 bases). CDR1 SNHLY and CDR2 FYNNEI come from the germline V gene. The CDR3 extends over 13 amino acids. V lost 8 bases to trimming and J lost 3 bases, with 13 bases between them.